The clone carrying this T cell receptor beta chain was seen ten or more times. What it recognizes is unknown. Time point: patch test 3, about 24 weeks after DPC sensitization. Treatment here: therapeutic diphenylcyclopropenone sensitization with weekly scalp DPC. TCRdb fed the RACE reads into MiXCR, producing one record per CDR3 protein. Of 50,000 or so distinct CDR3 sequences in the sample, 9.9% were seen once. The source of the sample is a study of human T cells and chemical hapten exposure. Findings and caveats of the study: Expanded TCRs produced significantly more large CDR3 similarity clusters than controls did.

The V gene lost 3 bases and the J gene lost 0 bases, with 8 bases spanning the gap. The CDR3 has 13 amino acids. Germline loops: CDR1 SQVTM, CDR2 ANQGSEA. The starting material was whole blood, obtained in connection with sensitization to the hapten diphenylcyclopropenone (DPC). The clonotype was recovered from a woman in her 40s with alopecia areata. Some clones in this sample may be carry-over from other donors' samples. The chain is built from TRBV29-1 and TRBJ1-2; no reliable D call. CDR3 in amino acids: CSVDRQANYGYTF. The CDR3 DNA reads TGCAGCGTTGACAGGCAAGCTAACTATGGCTACACCTTC.